This entry is about one T cell receptor (beta chain). Its target is not known. This sample stems from a study of T cell responses to AZD1222 COVID-19 vaccine. Study results and caveats: None of the repertoires were sampled until the peak T cell response had passed. It was only a handful of AZD1222 recipients who were seropositive at baseline. White British people made up most donors, females outnumbered males, and clonal diversity was possibly underestimated. After two AZD1222 doses, spike-specific TCR breadth and depth rose versus day 0.

The germline gives CDR1 SGHAT, CDR2 FQNNGV. There are 16 residues in the CDR3. With 6 bases clipped from V and 5 bases from J, the junction kept 9 bases outside the gene matches. Sequenced by immunoSEQ multiplex PCR; TCRdb stores in-frame clones only, minus some. The sample holds about 170,000 clones, 85% to 95% seen once. The sequence came from an adult in good health. The chain recombines TRBV11-2 with TRBJ2-5, with TRBD2 identical over 13 bases. The sample was peripheral blood, taken on day 0 of AZD1222 vaccination. The DNA for the CDR3 is TGTGCCAGCAGTCCAACACTAGCGGGAGGGTGGGAGACCCAGTACTTC. Translation: CASSPTLAGGWETQYF.